This T cell receptor beta chain came from a study of OX40 agonist ivuxolimab in advanced cancers. About the study: Patients received intravenous ivuxolimab every 2 weeks at 0.01 to 10 mg/kg.

CDR3 length: 13 amino acids. Germline CDR1 SGHTA, CDR2 FQGTGA. V lost 5 bases and J lost 6, with 10 bases in between. Measured with immunoSEQ multiplex PCR; TCRdb has only the in-frame clones, and not every one. The sample yields 50,000 to 70,000 clones, about 83% seen once. The sequencing here drew on CD4+ or CD8+ T cells sorted from blood, taken in a trial of the OX40 agonist ivuxolimab. The rearrangement links TRBV7-3 to TRBJ2-2, with D possibly being TRBD2 (6 bases). The TCR originated in an adult with an advanced solid tumor such as melanoma, head and neck, liver or kidney cancer. Here the CDR3 reads CASSPGSSGELFF. In nucleotides, the CDR3 is TGTGCCAGCAGCCCCGGGAGCTCCGGGGAGCTGTTTTTT.